Presented here are 18 T cell receptor beta chains from one specimen sequenced in a study of Graves' ophthalmopathy and Graves' hyperthyroidism. The sequenced template was RNA, covering the TCR beta CDR3 region. Scientists carried out first-round RT-PCR using HTBI primers and then a second-round multiplex PCR. TCRdb re-called the multiplex PCR reads through MiXCR, storing one row per CDR3 protein. Found here are tens of thousands of distinct CDR3 sequences, 50% of them singletons; the top ten hold about a quarter. Material for sequencing was peripheral blood. Receptor source: an adult woman with stable Graves' hyperthyroidism.

This clonotype was seen many times. The rearrangement uses TRBV27 and TRBJ2-7; possible D gene TRBD1, 5 bases. Trimming shortened V by 6 bases and J by 6 bases, and 12 bases separated the two germline ends. The CDR3 loop spans 12 amino acids. Germline CDR1 is MNHEY and CDR2 is SMNVEV (reference sequence). The CDR3 sequence: CASSPKGFEQYF. CDR3 in DNA: TGTGCCAGCAGCCCTAAGGGGTTCGAGCAGTACTTC.

Within the sample, this clonotype is medium-sized. V gene TRBV2 combines with J gene TRBJ2-7, with D unclear. This CDR3 region has 11 residues. CDR1 is SNHLY and CDR2 is FYNNEI in the germline V gene. Trimming left V 3 bases short and J 2 bases short, with 2 bases between. CDR3 bases: TGTGCCAGCAGTGACACCTACGAGCAGTACTTC. Its translation: CASSDTYEQYF.

This clonotype is a singleton in its sample. The rearrangement links TRBV20-1 to TRBJ1-2; tentative D call: TRBD1 (6 bases). Trimming left V 5 bases short and J 5 bases short, with 15 bases between. Germline lookup yields CDR1 DFQATT and CDR2 SNEGSKA (reference sequence). The CDR3 loop spans 13 amino acids. This chain's CDR3 is CSAQEDSAYGYTF. The CDR3 region has the DNA TGCAGTGCTCAAGAGGACAGCGCGTATGGCTACACCTTC.

This clonotype was recorded many times. The gene calls are TRBV6-1 and TRBJ1-2; a possible D gene is TRBD1 (6 bases). The CDR3 has 13 residues. Germline lookup yields CDR1 MNHNS and CDR2 SASEGT. The V gene lost 5 bases and the J gene lost 6 bases, with 13 bases spanning the gap. CDR3: CASSPEGVDGYTF. For the CDR3, the DNA is TGTGCCAGCAGTCCTGAGGGGGTTGATGGCTACACCTTC.

The table lists this clonotype with many counts. The chain is built from TRBV5-1 and TRBJ2-7, with 9 bases that match TRBD1. The V segment lost 4 bases and the J segment 5 bases; nucleotides outside the gene matches: 4. The CDR3 is 13 amino acids. Germline V gene data show CDR1 as SGHRS and CDR2 as YFSETQ. The CDR3 DNA reads TGCGCCAGCAGCACGGGACAGGGCCACGAGCAGTACTTC. Residues: CASSTGQGHEQYF. Based on the CDR3 plus reference TRBV5-1 and TRBJ2-7, the full variable domain is KAGVTQTPRYLIKTRGQQVTLSCSPISGHRSVSWYQQTPGQGLQFLFEYFSETQRNKGNFPGRFSGRQFSNSRSEMNVSTLELGDSALYLCASSTGQGHEQYFGPGTRLTVT.

For this clonotype: This may be a read error, as it is one base from a much larger clone. The final CDR3 position lacks the conserved phenylalanine or tryptophan, pointing to a likely read error. The J gene is TRBJ1-1, the V gene TRBV2; D is ambiguous. Germline lookup yields CDR1 SNHLY and CDR2 FYNNEI. The CDR3 spans 11 residues. With 1 base removed from V and 9 bases from J, the gap between germline ends came to 6 bases. The CDR3 DNA follows: TGTGCCAGCAGTGAAGGAGGCAAAGCTTTCCTT. It specifies CASSEGGKAFL.

DNA of the CDR3: TGTGCCAGCAGCAGGACTAGCGGAAACACAGATACGCAGTATTTT. This translates into CASSRTSGNTDTQYF. The chain couples TRBV9 to TRBJ2-3, with 10 bases lining up with TRBD2. The CDR3 covers 15 residues. Trimming removed 4 bases from V and 2 bases from J; junction bases left unmatched: 4. CDR1 and CDR2 (germline): SGDLS, YYNGEE.

This rearrangement joins TRBV12-3 or TRBV12-4 to TRBJ2-5, with D possibly being TRBD1 (7 bases). V gave up 6 bases and J gave up 5 bases, with 19 bases separating them. This CDR3 has 15 residues. As DNA, the CDR3 is TGTGCCAGCAGCGGAAGACAGGGAGGCGGGGAGACCCAGTACTTC. This sequence encodes CASSGRQGGGETQYF.

This clonotype is medium-sized (0.01 to 0.1%) in the sample. The rearrangement uses TRBV29-1 and TRBJ1-2, with D perhaps TRBD1 (6 bases). The CDR3 length is 12 residues. V was pared by 6 bases and J by 3 bases, with 11 bases between. In germline, CDR1 is SQVTM, CDR2 ANQGSEA. The CDR3 loop reads CSVGRGDYGYTF. The CDR3 nucleotides are TGCAGCGTCGGGAGGGGGGACTATGGCTACACCTTC.

The chain couples TRBV14 to TRBJ2-2; the D is unclear. This CDR3 comprises 10 residues. The V and J ends lost 4 bases and 9 bases respectively, with 3 bases between them. CDR1 is SGHDN, CDR2 FVKESK, per germline. The CDR3 nucleotides read TGTGCCAGCAGCCCCCGGGAGCTGTTTTTT. Its protein is CASSPRELFF.

The chain is built from TRBV4-1 and TRBJ2-7, with 9 bases that match TRBD1. CDR3 length equals 14 residues. Germline CDR1 reads MGHRA; CDR2 reads YSYEKL. V shed 7 bases, J shed 1 base, and the junction held 5 bases outside the gene matches. The CDR3: CASTGTGTSYEQYF. The CDR3 DNA reads as TGCGCCAGCACCGGGACAGGGACGTCCTACGAGCAGTACTTC.

In its sample, this clonotype was seen many times. V is TRBV5-1 and J is TRBJ2-7; no clear D gene. The CDR3 runs 12 residues. Trimming pared 3 bases from V and 5 bases from J, leaving 9 bases between. Germline CDR1 SGHRS, CDR2 YFSETQ. This CDR3 reads CASSSEYNEQYF. In nucleotides, the CDR3 is TGCGCCAGCAGCTCTGAGTATAACGAGCAGTACTTC.

Details on this clonotype: The CDR3 does not close with the conserved phenylalanine or tryptophan, likely indicating a read error. The chain's CDR3 is CASSAGTGEETQYL. In DNA form, the CDR3 reads TGTGCCAGCAGCGCAGGGACAGGGGAGGAGACCCAGTACCTC. The rearrangement joins TRBV9 to TRBJ2-5; 10 nucleotides match TRBD1. Germline V CDR1 and CDR2: SGDLS, YYNGEE. The CDR3 has 14 residues. V trimming: 3 bases; J trimming: 5 bases; junction bases outside the gene matches: 4.

Worth noting for this clonotype: A junction end diverges from the germline sequence, so it may reflect a read error. The chain combines TRBV2 with TRBJ1-2; D gene ambiguous. CDR3 length: 13 amino acids. Germline CDR1 is SNHLY and CDR2 is FYNNEI. As DNA, the CDR3 is TGTGCCAGTACTCTGGACGGGAACTATGACTACACCTTC. Its translation: CASTLDGNYDYTF. The variable domain in full, with the rest retrieved from reference TRBV2 and TRBJ1-2, is EPEVTQTPSHQVTQMGQEVILRCVPISNHLYFYWYRQILGQKVEFLVSFYNNEISEKSEIFDDQFSVERPDGSNFTLKIRSTKLEDSAMYFCASTLDGNYDYTFGSGTRLTVV.

This clonotype rates as medium-sized. The chain uses TRBV10-3 and TRBJ1-5, with a weak D call TRBD1 (6 bases). Per the germline V gene, CDR1 is ENHRY and CDR2 is SYGVKD. The V end was cut by 11 bases, the J end by 2 bases, with 16 bases between. This CDR3 spans 14 amino acids. The CDR3 loop reads CAVSGGQGNQPQHF. For the CDR3, the DNA is TGTGCCGTGAGTGGGGGCCAGGGCAATCAGCCCCAGCATTTT.

In this sample, this clonotype turned up many times. This chain connects TRBV5-6 to TRBJ2-5, with 10 bases fitting TRBD2. From germline, CDR1 is SGHDT and CDR2 YYEEEE. The CDR3 spans 15 residues. Losses at the gene ends were 4 bases for V and 5 bases for J; bases not matched to a gene: 8. CDR3 sequence (DNA): TGTGCCAGCAGCCGTACAGCGGGAGGGCAGGAGACCCAGTACTTC. This sequence encodes CASSRTAGGQETQYF.

This clonotype was found many times. This rearrangement joins TRBV5-1 to TRBJ2-5; 12 nucleotides line up with TRBD2. The CDR3 consists of 16 residues. V was clipped by 3 bases and J by 1 base; unmatched bases: 4. Germline CDR1 and CDR2: SGHRS and YFSETQ. This chain's CDR3 is CASSSRTSGIQETQYF. CDR3 DNA sequence: TGCGCCAGCAGCTCTCGGACTAGCGGGATCCAAGAGACCCAGTACTTC.

This clonotype was detected many times. The CDR3 DNA sequence: TGCAGTGCACCGGGACTAGCGGGTTCCGGGGAGCTGTTTTTT. Its translation: CSAPGLAGSGELFF. The chain joins TRBV20-1 to TRBJ2-2; TRBD2 agrees at 12 bases. V lost 6 bases and J lost 6; bases outside the gene matches: 5. The CDR3 has 14 amino acids. CDR1 DFQATT and CDR2 SNEGSKA come from the germline V gene (reference sequence).